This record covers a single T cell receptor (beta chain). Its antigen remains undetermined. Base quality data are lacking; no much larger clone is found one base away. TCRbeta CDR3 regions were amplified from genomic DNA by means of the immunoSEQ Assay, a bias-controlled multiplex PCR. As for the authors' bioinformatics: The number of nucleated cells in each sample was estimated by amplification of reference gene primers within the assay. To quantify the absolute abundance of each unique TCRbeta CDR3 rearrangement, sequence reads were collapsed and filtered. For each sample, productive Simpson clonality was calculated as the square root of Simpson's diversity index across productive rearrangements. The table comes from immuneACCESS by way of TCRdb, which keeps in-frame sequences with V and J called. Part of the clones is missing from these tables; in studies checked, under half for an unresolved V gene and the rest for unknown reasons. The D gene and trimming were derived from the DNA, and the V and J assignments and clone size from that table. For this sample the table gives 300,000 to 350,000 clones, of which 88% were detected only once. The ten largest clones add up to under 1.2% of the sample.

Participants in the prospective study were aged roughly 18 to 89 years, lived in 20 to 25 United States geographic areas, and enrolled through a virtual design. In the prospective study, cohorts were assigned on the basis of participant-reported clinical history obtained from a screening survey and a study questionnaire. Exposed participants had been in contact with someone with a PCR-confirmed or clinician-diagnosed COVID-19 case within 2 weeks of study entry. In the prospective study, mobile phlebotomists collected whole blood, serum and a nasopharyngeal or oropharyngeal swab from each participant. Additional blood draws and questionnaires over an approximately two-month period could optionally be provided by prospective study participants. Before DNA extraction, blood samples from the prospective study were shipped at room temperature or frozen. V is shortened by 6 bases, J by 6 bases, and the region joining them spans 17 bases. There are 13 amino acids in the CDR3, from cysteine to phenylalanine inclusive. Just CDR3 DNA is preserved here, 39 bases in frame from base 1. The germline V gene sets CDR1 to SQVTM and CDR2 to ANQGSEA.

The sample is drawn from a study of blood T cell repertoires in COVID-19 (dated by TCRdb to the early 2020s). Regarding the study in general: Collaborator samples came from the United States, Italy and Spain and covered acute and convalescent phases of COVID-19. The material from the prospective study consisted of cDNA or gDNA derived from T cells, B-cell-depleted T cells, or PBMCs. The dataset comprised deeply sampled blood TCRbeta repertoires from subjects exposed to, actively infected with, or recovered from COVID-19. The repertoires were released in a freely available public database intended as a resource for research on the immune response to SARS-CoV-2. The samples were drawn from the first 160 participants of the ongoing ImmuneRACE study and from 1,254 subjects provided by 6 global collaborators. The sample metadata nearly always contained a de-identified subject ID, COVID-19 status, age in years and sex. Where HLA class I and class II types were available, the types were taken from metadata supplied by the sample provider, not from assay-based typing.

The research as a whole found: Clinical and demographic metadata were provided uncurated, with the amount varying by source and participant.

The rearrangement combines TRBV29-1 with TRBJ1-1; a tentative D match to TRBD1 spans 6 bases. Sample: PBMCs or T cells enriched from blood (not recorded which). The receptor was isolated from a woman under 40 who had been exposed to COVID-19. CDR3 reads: CSVGDINVSEAFF. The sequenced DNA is TGCAGCGTCGGGGACATTAATGTCTCTGAAGCTTTCTTT.